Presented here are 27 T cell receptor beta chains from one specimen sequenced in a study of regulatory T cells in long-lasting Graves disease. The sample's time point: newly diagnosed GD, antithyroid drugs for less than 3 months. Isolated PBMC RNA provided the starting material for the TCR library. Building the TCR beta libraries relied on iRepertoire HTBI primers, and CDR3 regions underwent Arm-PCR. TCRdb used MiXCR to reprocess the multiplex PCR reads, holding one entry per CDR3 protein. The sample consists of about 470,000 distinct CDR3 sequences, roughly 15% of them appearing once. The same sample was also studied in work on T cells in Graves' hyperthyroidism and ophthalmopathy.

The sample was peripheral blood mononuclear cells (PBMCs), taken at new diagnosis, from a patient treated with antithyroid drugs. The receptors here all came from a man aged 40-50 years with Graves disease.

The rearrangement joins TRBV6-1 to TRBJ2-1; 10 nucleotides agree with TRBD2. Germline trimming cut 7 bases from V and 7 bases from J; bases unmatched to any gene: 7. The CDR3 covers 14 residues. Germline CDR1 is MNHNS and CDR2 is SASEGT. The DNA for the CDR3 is TGTGCCAGCAACCTAGCGGGAGTTTTTAATGAGCAGTTCTTC. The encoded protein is CASNLAGVFNEQFF.

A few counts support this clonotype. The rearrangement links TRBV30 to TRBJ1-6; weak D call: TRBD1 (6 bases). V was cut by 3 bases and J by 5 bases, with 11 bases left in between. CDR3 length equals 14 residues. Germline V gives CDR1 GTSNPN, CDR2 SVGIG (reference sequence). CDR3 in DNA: TGTGCCTGGAGAACAGGGTCAGATAATTCACCCCTCCACTTT. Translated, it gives CAWRTGSDNSPLHF.

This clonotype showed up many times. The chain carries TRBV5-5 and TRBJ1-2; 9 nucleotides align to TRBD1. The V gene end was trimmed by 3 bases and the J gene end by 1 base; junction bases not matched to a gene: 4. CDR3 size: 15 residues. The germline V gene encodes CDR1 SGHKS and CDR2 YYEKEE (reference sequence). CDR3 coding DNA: TGTGCCAGCAGCTCCGGGACAGGGTTTAACTATGGCTACACCTTC. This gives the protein CASSSGTGFNYGYTF.

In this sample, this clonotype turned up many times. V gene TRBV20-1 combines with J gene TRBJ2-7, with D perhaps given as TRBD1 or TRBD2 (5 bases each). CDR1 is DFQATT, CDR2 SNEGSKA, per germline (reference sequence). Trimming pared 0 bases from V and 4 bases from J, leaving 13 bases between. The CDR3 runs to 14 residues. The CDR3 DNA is TGCAGTGCTAGAGAATGGGGGAGTAGTTACGAGCAGTACTTC. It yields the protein CSAREWGSSYEQYF.

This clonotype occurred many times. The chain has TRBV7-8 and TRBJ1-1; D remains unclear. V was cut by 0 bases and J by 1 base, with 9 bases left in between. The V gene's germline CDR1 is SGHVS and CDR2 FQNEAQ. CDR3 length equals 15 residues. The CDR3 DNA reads TGTGCCAGCAGCTTAGCGAGGGCGACGAACACTGAAGCTTTCTTT. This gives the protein CASSLARATNTEAFF.

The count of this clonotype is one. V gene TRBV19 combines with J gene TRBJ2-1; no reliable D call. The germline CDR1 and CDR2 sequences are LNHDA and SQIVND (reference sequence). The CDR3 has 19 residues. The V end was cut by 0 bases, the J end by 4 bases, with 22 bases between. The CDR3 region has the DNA TGTGCCAGTAGTATAGATCTATTTAGTTCTGAGGCCACTTACAATGAGCAGTTCTTC. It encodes CASSIDLFSSEATYNEQFF.

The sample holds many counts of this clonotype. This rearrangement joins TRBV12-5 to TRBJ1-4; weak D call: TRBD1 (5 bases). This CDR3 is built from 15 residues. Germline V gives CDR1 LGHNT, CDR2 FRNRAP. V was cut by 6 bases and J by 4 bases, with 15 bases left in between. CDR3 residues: CASGWGWADNEKLFF. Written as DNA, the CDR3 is TGTGCTAGTGGATGGGGGTGGGCAGATAATGAAAAACTGTTTTTT.

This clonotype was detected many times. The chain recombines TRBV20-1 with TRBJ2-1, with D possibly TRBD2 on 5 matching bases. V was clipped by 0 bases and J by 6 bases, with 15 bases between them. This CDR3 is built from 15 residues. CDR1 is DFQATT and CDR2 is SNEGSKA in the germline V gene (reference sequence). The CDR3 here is CSAREPWRTGNEQFF. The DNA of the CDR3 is TGCAGTGCTAGAGAACCTTGGAGGACCGGCAATGAGCAGTTCTTC.

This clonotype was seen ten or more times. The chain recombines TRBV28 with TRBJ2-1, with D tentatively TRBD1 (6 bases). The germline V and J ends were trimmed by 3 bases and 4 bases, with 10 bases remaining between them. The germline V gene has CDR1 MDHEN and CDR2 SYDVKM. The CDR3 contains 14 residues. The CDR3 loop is CASSFGQKYNEQFF. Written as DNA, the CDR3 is TGTGCCAGCAGTTTCGGACAGAAGTACAATGAGCAGTTCTTC.

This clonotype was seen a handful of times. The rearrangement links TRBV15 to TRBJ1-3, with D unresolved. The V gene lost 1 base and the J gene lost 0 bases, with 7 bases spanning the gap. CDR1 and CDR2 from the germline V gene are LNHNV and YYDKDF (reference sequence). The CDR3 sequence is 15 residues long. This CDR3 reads CATSRAVRSGNTIYF. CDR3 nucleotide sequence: TGTGCCACCAGCAGAGCCGTCCGCTCTGGAAACACCATATATTTT.

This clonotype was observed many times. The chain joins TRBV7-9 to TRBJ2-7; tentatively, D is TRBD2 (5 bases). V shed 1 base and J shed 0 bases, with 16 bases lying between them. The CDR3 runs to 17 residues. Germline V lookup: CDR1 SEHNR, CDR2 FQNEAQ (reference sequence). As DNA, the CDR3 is TGTGCCAGCAGCTTAGGGTCCGCCAGCGGATTCTCCTACGAGCAGTACTTC. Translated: CASSLGSASGFSYEQYF.

The CDR3 is CASSGGTGGPSKYNEQFF. The CDR3 bases are TGTGCCAGTAGTGGGGGGACAGGGGGCCCTTCCAAATACAATGAGCAGTTCTTC. The chain is built from TRBV19 and TRBJ2-1, with 12 positions matching TRBD1. V dropped 5 bases and J dropped 4; count of bases not matched to a gene: 12. Germline assignment: CDR1 LNHDA and CDR2 SQIVND (reference sequence). The CDR3 loop spans 18 amino acids.

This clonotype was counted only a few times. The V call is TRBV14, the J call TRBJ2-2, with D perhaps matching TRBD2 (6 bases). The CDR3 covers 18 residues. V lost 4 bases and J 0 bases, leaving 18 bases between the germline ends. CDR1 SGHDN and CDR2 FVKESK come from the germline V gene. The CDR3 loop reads CASSPIRETNANTGELFF. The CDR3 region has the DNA TGTGCCAGCAGCCCTATTCGGGAGACCAACGCGAACACCGGGGAGCTGTTTTTT.

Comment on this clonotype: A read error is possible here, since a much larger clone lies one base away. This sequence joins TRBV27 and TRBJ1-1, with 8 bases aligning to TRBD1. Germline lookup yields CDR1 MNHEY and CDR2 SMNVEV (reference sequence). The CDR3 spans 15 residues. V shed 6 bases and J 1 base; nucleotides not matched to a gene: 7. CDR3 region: CASSRPGGRNTEAFF. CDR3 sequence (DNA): TGTGCCAGCAGCCGCCCAGGGGGCCGGAACACTGAAGCTTTCTTT.

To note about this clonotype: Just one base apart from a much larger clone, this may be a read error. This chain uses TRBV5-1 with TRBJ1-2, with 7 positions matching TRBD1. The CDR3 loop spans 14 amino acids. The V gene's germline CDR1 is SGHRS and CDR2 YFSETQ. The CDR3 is CASTFDRENYGHTF. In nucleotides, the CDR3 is TGCGCCAGCACCTTCGACAGGGAGAACTATGGCCACACCTTC.

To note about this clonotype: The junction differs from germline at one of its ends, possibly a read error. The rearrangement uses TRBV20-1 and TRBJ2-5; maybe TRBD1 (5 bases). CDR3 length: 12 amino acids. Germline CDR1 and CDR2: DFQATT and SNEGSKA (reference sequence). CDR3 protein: CSAGDRILAQYF. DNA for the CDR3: TGCAGTGCTGGAGACAGAATCCTCGCCCAGTACTTC.

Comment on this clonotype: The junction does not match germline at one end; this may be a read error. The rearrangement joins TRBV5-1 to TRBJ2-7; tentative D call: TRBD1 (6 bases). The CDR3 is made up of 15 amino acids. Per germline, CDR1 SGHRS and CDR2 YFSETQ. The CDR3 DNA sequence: TGTGCCAGCAGCTTGGGGGCGATTAGCTCCTACGAGCAGTACTTC. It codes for CASSLGAISSYEQYF.

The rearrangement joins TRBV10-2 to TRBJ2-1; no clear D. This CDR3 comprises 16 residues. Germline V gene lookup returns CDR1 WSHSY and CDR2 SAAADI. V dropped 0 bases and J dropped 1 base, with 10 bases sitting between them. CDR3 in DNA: TGCGCCAGCAGTGAGTCGCTAGGAGTTTCCTACAATGAGCAGTTCTTC. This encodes CASSESLGVSYNEQFF.

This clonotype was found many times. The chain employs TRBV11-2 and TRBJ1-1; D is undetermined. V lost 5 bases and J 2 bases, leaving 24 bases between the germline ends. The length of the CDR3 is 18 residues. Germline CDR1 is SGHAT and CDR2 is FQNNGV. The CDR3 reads CASSHRGSANSLNTEAFF. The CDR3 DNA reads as TGTGCCAGCAGCCATCGAGGCAGCGCAAACAGCCTAAACACTGAAGCTTTCTTT.

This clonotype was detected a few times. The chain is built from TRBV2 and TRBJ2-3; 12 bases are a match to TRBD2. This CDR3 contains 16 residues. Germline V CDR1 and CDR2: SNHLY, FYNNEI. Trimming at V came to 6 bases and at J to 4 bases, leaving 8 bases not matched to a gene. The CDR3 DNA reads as TGTGCCAGCAGCCGACTAGCGGGAGAAATCGCAGATACGCAGTATTTT. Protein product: CASSRLAGEIADTQYF.

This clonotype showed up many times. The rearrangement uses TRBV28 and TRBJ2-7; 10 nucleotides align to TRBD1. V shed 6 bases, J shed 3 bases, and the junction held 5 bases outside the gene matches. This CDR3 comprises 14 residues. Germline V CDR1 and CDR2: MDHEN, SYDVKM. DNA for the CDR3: TGTGCCAGCAGCGGGGACAGGGGTGTCTACGAGCAGTACTTC. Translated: CASSGDRGVYEQYF.

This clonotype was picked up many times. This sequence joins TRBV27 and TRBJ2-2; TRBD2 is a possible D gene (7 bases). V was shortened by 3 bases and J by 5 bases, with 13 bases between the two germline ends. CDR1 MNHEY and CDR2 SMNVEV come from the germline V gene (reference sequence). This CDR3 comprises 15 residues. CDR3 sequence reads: CASSFRGALTGELFF. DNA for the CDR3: TGTGCCAGCAGTTTTCGGGGGGCCCTAACCGGGGAGCTGTTTTTT.

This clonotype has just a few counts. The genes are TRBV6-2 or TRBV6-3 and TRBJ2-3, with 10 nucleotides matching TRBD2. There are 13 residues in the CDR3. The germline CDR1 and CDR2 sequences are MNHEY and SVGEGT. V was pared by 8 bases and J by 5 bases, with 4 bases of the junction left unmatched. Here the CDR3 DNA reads TGTGCCAGCCCCAGCGGGAGGGGAGATACGCAGTATTTT. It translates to CASPSGRGDTQYF.

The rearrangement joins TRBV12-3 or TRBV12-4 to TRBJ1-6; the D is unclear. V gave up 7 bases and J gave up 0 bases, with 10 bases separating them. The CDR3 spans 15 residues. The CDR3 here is CASIRSSSYNSPLHF. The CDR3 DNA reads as TGTGCCAGCATCCGTTCCAGCTCCTATAATTCACCCCTCCACTTT.

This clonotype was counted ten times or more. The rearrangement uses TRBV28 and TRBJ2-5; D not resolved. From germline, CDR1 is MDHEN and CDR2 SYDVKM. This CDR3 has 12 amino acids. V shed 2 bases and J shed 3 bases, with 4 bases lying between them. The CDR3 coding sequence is TGTGCCAGCAGTTTAACAGAAGAGACCCAGTACTTC. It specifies CASSLTEETQYF.

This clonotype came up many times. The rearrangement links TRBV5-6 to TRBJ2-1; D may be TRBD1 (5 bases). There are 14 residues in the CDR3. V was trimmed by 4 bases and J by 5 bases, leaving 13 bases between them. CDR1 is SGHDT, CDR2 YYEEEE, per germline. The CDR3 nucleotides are TGTGCCAGCAGCCTACCCACAGGAAACAATGAGCAGTTCTTC. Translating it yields CASSLPTGNNEQFF.

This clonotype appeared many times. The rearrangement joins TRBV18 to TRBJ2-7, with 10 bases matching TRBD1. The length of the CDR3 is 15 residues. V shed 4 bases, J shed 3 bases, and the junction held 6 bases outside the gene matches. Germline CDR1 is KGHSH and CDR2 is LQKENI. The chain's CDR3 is CASSLGTGVSYEQYF. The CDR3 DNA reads TGTGCCAGCTCACTTGGGACAGGGGTAAGCTACGAGCAGTACTTC.